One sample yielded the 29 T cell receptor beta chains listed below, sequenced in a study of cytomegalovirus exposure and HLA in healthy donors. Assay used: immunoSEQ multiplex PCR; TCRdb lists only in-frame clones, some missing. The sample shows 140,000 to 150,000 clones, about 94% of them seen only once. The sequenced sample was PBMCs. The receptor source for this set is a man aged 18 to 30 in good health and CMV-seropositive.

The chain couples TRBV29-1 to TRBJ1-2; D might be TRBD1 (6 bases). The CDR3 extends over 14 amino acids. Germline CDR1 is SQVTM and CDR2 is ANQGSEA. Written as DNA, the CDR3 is TGCAGGGTGGGGGCAGCCGAAGCTAACTATGGCTACACCTTC. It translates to CRVGAAEANYGYTF.

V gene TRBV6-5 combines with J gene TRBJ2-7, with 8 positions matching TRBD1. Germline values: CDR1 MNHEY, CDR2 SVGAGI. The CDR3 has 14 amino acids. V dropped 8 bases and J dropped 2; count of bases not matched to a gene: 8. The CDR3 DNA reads TGTGCCAGCTCCCGAGGACAGGGAGCCTACGAGCAGTACTTC. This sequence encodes CASSRGQGAYEQYF.

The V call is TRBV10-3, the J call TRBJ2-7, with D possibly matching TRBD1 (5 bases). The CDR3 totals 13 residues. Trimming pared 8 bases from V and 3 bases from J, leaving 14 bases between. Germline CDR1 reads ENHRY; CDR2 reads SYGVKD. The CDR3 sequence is CAIGVGQGYEQYF. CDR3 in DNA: TGTGCCATCGGGGTGGGGCAGGGCTACGAGCAGTACTTC.

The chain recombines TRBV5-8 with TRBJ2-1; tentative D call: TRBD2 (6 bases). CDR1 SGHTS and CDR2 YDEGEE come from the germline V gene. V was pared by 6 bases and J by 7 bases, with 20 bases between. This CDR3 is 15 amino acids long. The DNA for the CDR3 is TGTGCCAGCATTGCCCCGGGAGTTTTCGGGAATGAGCAGTTCTTC. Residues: CASIAPGVFGNEQFF.

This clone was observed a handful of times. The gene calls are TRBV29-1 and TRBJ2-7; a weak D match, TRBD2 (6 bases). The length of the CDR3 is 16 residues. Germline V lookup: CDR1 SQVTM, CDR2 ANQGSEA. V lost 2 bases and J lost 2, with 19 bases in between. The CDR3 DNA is TGCAGCGTTGAATTGGGACCCATGGGGAGGCCCTACGAGCAGTACTTC. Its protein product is CSVELGPMGRPYEQYF.

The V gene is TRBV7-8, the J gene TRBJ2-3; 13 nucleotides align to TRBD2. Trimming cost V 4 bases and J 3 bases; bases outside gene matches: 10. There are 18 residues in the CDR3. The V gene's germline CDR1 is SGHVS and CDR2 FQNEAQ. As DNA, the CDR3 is TGTGCCAGCAGCTCCCGGGGACTAGCGGGATCTGTAACAGATACGCAGTATTTT. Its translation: CASSSRGLAGSVTDTQYF.

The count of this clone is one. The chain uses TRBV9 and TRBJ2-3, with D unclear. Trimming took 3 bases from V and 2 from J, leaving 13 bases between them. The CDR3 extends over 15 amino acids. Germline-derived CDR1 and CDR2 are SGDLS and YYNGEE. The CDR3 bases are TGTGCCAGCAGCGAGGTGGGCTCTACCACAGATACGCAGTATTTT. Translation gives CASSEVGSTTDTQYF.

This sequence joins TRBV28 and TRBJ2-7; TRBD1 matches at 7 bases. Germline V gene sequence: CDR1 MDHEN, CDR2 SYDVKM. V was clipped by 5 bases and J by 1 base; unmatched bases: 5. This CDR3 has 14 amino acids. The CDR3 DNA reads TGTGCCAGCAGTATCCGGACAGGTTCCTACGAGCAGTACTTC. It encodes CASSIRTGSYEQYF.

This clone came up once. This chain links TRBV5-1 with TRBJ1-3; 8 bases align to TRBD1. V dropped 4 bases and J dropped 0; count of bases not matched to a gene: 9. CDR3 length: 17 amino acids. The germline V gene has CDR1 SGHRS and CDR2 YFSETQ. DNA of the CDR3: TGCGCCAGCAGCCCCGAAGGGACAGGTTCCTCTGGAAACACCATATATTTT. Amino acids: CASSPEGTGSSGNTIYF. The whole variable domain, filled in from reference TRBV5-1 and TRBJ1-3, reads KAGVTQTPRYLIKTRGQQVTLSCSPISGHRSVSWYQQTPGQGLQFLFEYFSETQRNKGNFPGRFSGRQFSNSRSEMNVSTLELGDSALYLCASSPEGTGSSGNTIYFGEGSWLTVV.

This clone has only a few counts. This CDR3 is CATRQGRTMYF. CDR3 DNA: TGTGCCACACGACAGGGTAGGACGATGTACTTC. This chain connects TRBV2 to TRBJ2-7; 7 nucleotides line up with TRBD1. CDR1 and CDR2 (germline): SNHLY, FYNNEI. The CDR3 consists of 11 residues. V gave up 10 bases and J gave up 12 bases; unmatched junction bases: 12.

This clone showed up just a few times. The CDR3 nucleotides read TGCGCCAGCAGACTAGGACTAGCGGGAAGTAATGAGCAGTTCTTC. Protein product: CASRLGLAGSNEQFF. The rearrangement uses TRBV4-1 and TRBJ2-1, with TRBD2 identical over 12 bases. The length of the CDR3 is 15 residues. V lost 6 bases and J lost 7; bases outside the gene matches: 7. From germline, CDR1 is MGHRA and CDR2 YSYEKL.

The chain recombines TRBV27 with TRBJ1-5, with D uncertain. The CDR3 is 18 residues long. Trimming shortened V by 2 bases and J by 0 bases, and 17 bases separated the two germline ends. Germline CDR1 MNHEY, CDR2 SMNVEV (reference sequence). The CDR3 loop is CASSLRLPADYSNQPQHF. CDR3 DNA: TGTGCCAGCAGTTTACGACTGCCAGCCGACTATAGCAATCAGCCCCAGCATTTT.

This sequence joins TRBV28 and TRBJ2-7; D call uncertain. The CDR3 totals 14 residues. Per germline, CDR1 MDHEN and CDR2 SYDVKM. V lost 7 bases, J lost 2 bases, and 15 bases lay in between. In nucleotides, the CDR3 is TGTGCCAGCAAACCCGAGCTCCCCCCCTACGAGCAGTACTTC. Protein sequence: CASKPELPPYEQYF.

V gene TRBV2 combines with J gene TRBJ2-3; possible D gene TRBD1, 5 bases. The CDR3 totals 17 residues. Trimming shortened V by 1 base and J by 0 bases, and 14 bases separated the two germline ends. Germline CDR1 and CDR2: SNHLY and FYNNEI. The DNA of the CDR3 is TGTGCCAGCAGTGAAGAGATGGCAGGGTGGAGCACAGATACGCAGTATTTT. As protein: CASSEEMAGWSTDTQYF.

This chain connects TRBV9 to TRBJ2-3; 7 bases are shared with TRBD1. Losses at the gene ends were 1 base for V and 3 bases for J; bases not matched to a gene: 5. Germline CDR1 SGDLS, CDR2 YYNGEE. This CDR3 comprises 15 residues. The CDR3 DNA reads TGTGCCAGCAGCGTAAGGGACAGATATACAGATACGCAGTATTTT. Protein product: CASSVRDRYTDTQYF.

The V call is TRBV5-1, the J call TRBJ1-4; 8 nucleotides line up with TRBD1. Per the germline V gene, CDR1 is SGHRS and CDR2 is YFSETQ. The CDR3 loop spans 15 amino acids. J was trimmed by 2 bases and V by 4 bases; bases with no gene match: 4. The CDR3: CASSDRDRTNEKLFF. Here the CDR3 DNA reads TGCGCCAGCAGCGACCGGGACAGGACTAATGAAAAACTGTTTTTT.

This CDR3 reads CASSLTSNTGELFF. The CDR3 DNA is TGCGCCAGCAGCTTAACTTCGAACACCGGGGAGCTGTTTTTT. V is TRBV5-1 and J is TRBJ2-2; D call uncertain. Germline loops: CDR1 SGHRS, CDR2 YFSETQ. V gave up 2 bases and J gave up 0 bases, with 5 bases separating them. The CDR3 sequence is 14 residues long.

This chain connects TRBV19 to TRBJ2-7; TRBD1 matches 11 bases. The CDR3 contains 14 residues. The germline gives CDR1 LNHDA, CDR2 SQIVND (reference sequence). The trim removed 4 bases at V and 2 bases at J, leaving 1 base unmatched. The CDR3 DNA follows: TGTGCCAGTAGTACGGGACAGGGGGCCTACGAGCAGTACTTC. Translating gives CASSTGQGAYEQYF.

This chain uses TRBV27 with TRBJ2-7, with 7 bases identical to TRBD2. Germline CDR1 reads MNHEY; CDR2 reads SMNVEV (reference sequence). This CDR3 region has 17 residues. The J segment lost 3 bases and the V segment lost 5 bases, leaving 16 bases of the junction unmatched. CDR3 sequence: CASSGVGLGRELYEQYF. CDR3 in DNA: TGTGCCAGCAGTGGGGTGGGGTTGGGGCGGGAGCTCTACGAGCAGTACTTC.

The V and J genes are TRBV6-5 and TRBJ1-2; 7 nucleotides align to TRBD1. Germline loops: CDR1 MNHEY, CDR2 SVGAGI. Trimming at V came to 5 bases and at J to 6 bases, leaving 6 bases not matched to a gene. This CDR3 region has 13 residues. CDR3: CASSIGTADGYTF. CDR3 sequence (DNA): TGTGCCAGCAGTATCGGGACAGCAGATGGCTACACCTTC.

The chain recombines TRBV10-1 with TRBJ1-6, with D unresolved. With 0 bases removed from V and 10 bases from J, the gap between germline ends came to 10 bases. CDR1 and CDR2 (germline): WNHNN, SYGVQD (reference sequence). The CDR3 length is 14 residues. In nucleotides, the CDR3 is TGCGCCAGCAGTGAGTCGTGGGAGGGATCACCCCTCCACTTT. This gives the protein CASSESWEGSPLHF.

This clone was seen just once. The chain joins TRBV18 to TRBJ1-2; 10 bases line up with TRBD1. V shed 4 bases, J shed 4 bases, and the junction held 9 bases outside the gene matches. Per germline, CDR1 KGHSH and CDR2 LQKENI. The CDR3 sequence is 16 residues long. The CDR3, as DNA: TGTGCCAGCTCACTGCGACAGGGGGCCCTTGGCTATGGCTACACCTTC. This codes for CASSLRQGALGYGYTF.

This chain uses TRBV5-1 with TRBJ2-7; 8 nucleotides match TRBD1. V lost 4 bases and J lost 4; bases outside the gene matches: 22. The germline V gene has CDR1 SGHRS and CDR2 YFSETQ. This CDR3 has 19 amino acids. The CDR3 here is CASSDAGQVYYEGSYEQYF. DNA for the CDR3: TGCGCCAGCAGCGACGCGGGACAGGTCTATTACGAGGGAAGTTACGAGCAGTACTTC.

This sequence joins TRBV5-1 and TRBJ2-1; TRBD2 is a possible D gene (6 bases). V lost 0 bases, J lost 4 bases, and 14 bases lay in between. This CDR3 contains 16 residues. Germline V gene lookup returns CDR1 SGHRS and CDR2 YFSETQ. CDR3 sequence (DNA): TGCGCCAGCAGCTTGGCGCGGGACCGGCTGTACAATGAGCAGTTCTTC. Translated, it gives CASSLARDRLYNEQFF.

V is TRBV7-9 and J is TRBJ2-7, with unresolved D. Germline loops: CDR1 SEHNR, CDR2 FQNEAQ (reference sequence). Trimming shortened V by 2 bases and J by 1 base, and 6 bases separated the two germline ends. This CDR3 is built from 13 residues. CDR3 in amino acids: CASSLPGSYEQYF. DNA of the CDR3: TGTGCCAGCAGCTTACCAGGTTCCTACGAGCAGTACTTC.

CDR3 in DNA: TGTGCCAGCAGTTCAATAGCGGGACGGGTCGAGCAGTACTTC. Translating it yields CASSSIAGRVEQYF. V gene TRBV6-5 combines with J gene TRBJ2-7, with 8 positions matching TRBD2. This CDR3 comprises 14 residues. Germline CDR1 reads MNHEY; CDR2 reads SVGAGI. V shed 4 bases and J 6 bases; nucleotides not matched to a gene: 8.

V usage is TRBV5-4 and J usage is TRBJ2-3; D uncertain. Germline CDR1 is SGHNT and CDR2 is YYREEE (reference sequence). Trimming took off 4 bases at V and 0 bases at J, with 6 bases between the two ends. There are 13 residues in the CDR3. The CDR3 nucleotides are TGTGCCAGCAGCCCGTCCAGCACAGATACGCAGTATTTT. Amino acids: CASSPSSTDTQYF.

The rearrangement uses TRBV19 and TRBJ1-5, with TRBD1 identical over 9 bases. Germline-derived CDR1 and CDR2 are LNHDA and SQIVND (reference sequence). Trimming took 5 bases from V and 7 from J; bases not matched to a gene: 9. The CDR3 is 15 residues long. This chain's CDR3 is CASSLHRGLGQPQHF. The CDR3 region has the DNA TGTGCCAGTAGTCTCCACAGGGGGCTCGGGCAGCCCCAGCATTTT.

The CDR3 region is CASSYAGLYQETQYF. The CDR3 nucleotides are TGTGCCAGCAGTTACGCGGGACTGTACCAAGAGACCCAGTACTTC. This sequence joins TRBV6-5 and TRBJ2-5; D perhaps matches TRBD2 (6 bases). The CDR3 has 15 amino acids. Trimming took 2 bases from V and 0 from J, leaving 10 bases between them. The germline CDR1 and CDR2 sequences are MNHEY and SVGAGI.